What follows describes a single T cell receptor beta chain. Antigen unknown. This sample was taken from a study of Tregs in tolerant kidney transplant recipients. Study results and caveats: Findings come from small patient numbers and require larger validation.

Assay used: immunoSEQ multiplex PCR; TCRdb lists only in-frame clones, some missing. The table lists 80,000 to 90,000 clones, 90% to 95% of them singletons. Unstimulated Tregs (CD4+CD25+CD127-) and CD4+CD25- non-Tregs were sorted from PBMCs. The germline gives CDR1 MNHEY, CDR2 SVGAGI. This CDR3 has 15 residues. With V trimmed by 6 bases and J by 3 bases, 7 bases remained unmatched. Sequenced: CD8+ T cells from blood. The clonotype comes from a human donor in good health. The chain couples TRBV6-5 to TRBJ2-1, with 8 bases identical to TRBD1. CDR3 nucleotide sequence: TGTGCCAGCAGGCCTATAGGACAGGGCTACAATGAGCAGTTCTTC. Protein product: CASRPIGQGYNEQFF.